This TCR beta chain derives from a study of blood T cell repertoires in COVID-19. The table came from immunoSEQ multiplex PCR; TCRdb's copy has only in-frame clones and leaves some out. Here the sample spans about 260,000 clones, about 87% being singletons. CDR3 length: 15 residues. Germline lookup yields CDR1 MNHEY and CDR2 SVGAGI. Germline trimming cut 6 bases from V and 7 bases from J; bases unmatched to any gene: 9. The sequenced sample was peripheral blood. This chain joins TRBV6-5 and TRBJ1-6; the match to TRBD1 covers 7 bases. This clonotype was sampled from a woman aged 50 to 60 with acute or convalescent COVID-19. CDR3 region: CASSRPGTANSPLHF. The DNA of the CDR3 is TGTGCCAGCAGCAGACCCGGGACAGCCAATTCACCCCTCCACTTT.